The 32 T cell receptor beta chains listed next were all sequenced from one sample in a study of regulatory T cells in long-lasting Graves disease. The time point here: persistent/refractory GD, antithyroid drugs over 5 years with positive TRAb. RNA extracted from PBMCs served as the sequencing template. Investigators prepared the TCR beta libraries by applying iRepertoire HTBI primers and Arm-PCR of CDR3 regions. A single record per CDR3 protein comes from TCRdb applying MiXCR to the multiplex PCR reads. The sample shows under 350,000 distinct CDR3 sequences, around 20% of them seen only once. The input for sequencing was peripheral blood mononuclear cells (PBMCs), taken when the disease was refractory, from a patient treated with antithyroid drugs. These receptors were taken from a female donor with Graves disease.

The V call is TRBV12-3 or TRBV12-4, the J call TRBJ2-1; no clear D. CDR3 length equals 14 residues. With 7 bases removed from V and 4 bases from J, the gap between germline ends came to 14 bases. This chain's CDR3 is CASKMTQTYNEQFF. The CDR3 DNA reads as TGTGCCAGCAAAATGACACAGACTTACAATGAGCAGTTCTTC.

This clonotype was counted ten times or more. The chain is built from TRBV12-3 or TRBV12-4 and TRBJ2-7; the D gene is possibly TRBD1 (6 bases). Trimming cost V 5 bases and J 1 base, with 12 bases left between them. The CDR3 sequence is 14 residues long. CDR3 in amino acids: CASSLSGVSYEQYF. CDR3 coding DNA: TGTGCCAGCAGTCTTTCAGGGGTATCCTACGAGCAGTACTTC.

This clonotype was seen more than once but under ten times. The CDR3 spells CASTLREKGYEQYF. The CDR3 coding sequence is TGTGCCAGCACCCTTCGGGAGAAAGGCTACGAGCAGTACTTC. The chain links TRBV7-9 to TRBJ2-7; the D gene is possibly TRBD2 (6 bases). Germline V gene sequence: CDR1 SEHNR, CDR2 FQNEAQ (reference sequence). With 7 bases removed from V and 3 bases from J, the gap between germline ends came to 16 bases. The CDR3 is made up of 14 amino acids.

The V and J genes are TRBV28 and TRBJ2-1, with TRBD1 matching 7 bases. This CDR3 comprises 14 residues. Trimming removed 5 bases from V and 6 bases from J; junction bases left unmatched: 7. Germline CDR1 reads MDHEN; CDR2 reads SYDVKM. The CDR3 reads CASSPQDRSNEQFF. CDR3 in DNA: TGTGCCAGCAGTCCCCAGGACAGGTCCAATGAGCAGTTCTTC.

J is TRBJ2-5 and V is TRBV20-1; possibly TRBD1 for D (7 bases). The CDR3 totals 13 residues. CDR1 is DFQATT, CDR2 SNEGSKA, per germline (reference sequence). Deletions cut 4 bases from V and 1 base from J, with 10 bases between. The CDR3, as DNA: TGCAGTGCTATGGAGGGGGCCCAAGAGACCCAGTACTTC. As protein: CSAMEGAQETQYF.

The V and J genes are TRBV7-9 and TRBJ2-2; 9 bases agree with TRBD1. The CDR3 totals 14 residues. V lost 10 bases to trimming and J lost 6 bases; unmatched junction nucleotides: 9. CDR1 and CDR2 (germline): SEHNR, FQNEAQ (reference sequence). This chain's CDR3 is CATDWTGVAGELFF. The CDR3 DNA is TGTGCCACGGACTGGACAGGGGTGGCCGGGGAGCTGTTTTTT.

In this sample, this clonotype turned up many times. V gene TRBV19 combines with J gene TRBJ1-2; no firm D call. Trimming stripped 5 bases from V and 2 bases from J, with 12 bases between. The CDR3 sequence is 14 residues long. CDR1 and CDR2 from the germline V gene are LNHDA and SQIVND (reference sequence). The CDR3 DNA reads TGTGCCAGTAGTTCTGACGTGCTAAACTATGGCTACACCTTC. Amino acid sequence: CASSSDVLNYGYTF.

This clonotype was recorded at least ten times. The chain carries TRBV29-1 and TRBJ2-7, with 9 bases lining up with TRBD2. The CDR3 covers 15 residues. Germline V lookup: CDR1 SQVTM, CDR2 ANQGSEA. With V trimmed by 1 base and J by 6 bases, 10 bases remained unmatched. Here the CDR3 DNA reads TGCAGCGTTGAAGTGGCGGCGGGAGGGCCAATCGAGCAGTACTTC. This codes for CSVEVAAGGPIEQYF.

This chain uses TRBV20-1 with TRBJ2-2; 10 nucleotides match TRBD2. CDR1 DFQATT and CDR2 SNEGSKA come from the germline V gene (reference sequence). The CDR3 contains 17 residues. With V trimmed by 3 bases and J by 4 bases, 11 bases remained unmatched. For the CDR3, the DNA is TGCAGTGCTAGTTCGGCTAGCGGGAGCCCGACCACCGGGGAGCTGTTTTTT. Translation gives CSASSASGSPTTGELFF.

This clonotype was observed a few times. This chain uses TRBV5-1 with TRBJ1-1, with D uncertain. V lost 0 bases and J 4 bases, leaving 13 bases between the germline ends. Germline CDR1 reads SGHRS; CDR2 reads YFSETQ. The CDR3 runs 15 residues. The CDR3 DNA is TGCGCCAGCAGCTTGGCCCCAGGCGACATCACTGAAGCTTTCTTT. As protein: CASSLAPGDITEAFF.

This clonotype was recorded a few times. The chain joins TRBV5-6 to TRBJ1-1; D is perhaps TRBD1 (6 bases). CDR3 size: 17 residues. Germline V lookup: CDR1 SGHDT, CDR2 YYEEEE. V lost 0 bases and J lost 0, with 15 bases in between. The CDR3 DNA follows: TGTGCCAGCAGCTTGGGGGCGGTCAGGGGAATGAACACTGAAGCTTTCTTT. Its protein product is CASSLGAVRGMNTEAFF.

This clonotype was found many times. V gene TRBV3-1 combines with J gene TRBJ2-5; D is perhaps TRBD1 (5 bases). Trimming pared 3 bases from V and 4 bases from J, leaving 15 bases between. The CDR3 extends over 15 amino acids. CDR1 and CDR2 from the germline V gene are LGHDT and YNNKEL (reference sequence). The DNA for the CDR3 is TGTGCCAGCAGCCACCTGGACACCCCTGGAGAGACCCAGTACTTC. Its translation is CASSHLDTPGETQYF.

This clonotype was picked up many times. The chain employs TRBV9 and TRBJ2-1, with 14 bases matching TRBD2. Germline V CDR1 and CDR2: SGDLS, YYNGEE. The CDR3 is made up of 19 amino acids. V lost 0 bases and J lost 3; bases outside the gene matches: 8. CDR3 amino acids: CASSVEGLAGEGDYNEQFF. The DNA for the CDR3 is TGTGCCAGCAGCGTAGAGGGACTAGCGGGAGAGGGGGACTACAATGAGCAGTTCTTC.

This clonotype has more than one count but fewer than ten. The V call is TRBV6-1, the J call TRBJ1-1; D is ambiguous. From germline, CDR1 is MNHNS and CDR2 SASEGT. The CDR3 runs to 14 residues. The germline V and J ends were trimmed by 5 bases and 7 bases, with 17 bases remaining between them. The CDR3 loop is CASSPSAGSGEAFF. For the CDR3, the DNA is TGTGCCAGCAGTCCTTCGGCCGGCAGTGGTGAAGCTTTCTTT.

A few counts support this clonotype. V and J are TRBV11-1 and TRBJ2-5; 9 nucleotides line up with TRBD1. Germline V gene sequence: CDR1 SGHAT, CDR2 FQDESV (reference sequence). CDR3 length: 14 residues. V lost 5 bases to trimming and J lost 4 bases; unmatched junction nucleotides: 5. The CDR3 nucleotides read TGTGCCAGCAGCGGGCCGACAGGGGGAGAGACCCAGTACTTC. Translating it yields CASSGPTGGETQYF. Variable domain in full (rest from reference TRBV11-1 and TRBJ2-5): EAEVAQSPRYKITEKSQAVAFWCDPISGHATLYWYRQILGQGPELLVQFQDESVVDDSQLPKDRFSAERLKGVDSTLKIQPAELGDSAMYLCASSGPTGGETQYFGPGTRLLVL.

The chain has TRBV14 and TRBJ1-1; no clear D gene. Trimming took off 3 bases at V and 1 base at J, with 9 bases between the two ends. Germline V CDR1 and CDR2: SGHDN, FVKESK. The CDR3 is 14 amino acids. The CDR3 protein is CASSQYRANTEAFF. CDR3 coding DNA: TGTGCCAGCAGCCAGTACCGGGCGAACACTGAAGCTTTCTTT.

In the case of this clonotype: Germline is not matched at one junction end, which may reflect a read error. This chain joins TRBV30 and TRBJ2-5, with 13 bases lining up with TRBD2. CDR1 and CDR2 from the germline V gene are GTSNPN and SVGIG (reference sequence). The CDR3 runs to 17 residues. The DNA for the CDR3 is TGTGCCTGGCAGACTAGCGGGAGGTTTCGGGTGAAAGAGGCCCAGTACTTC. Translated: CAWQTSGRFRVKEAQYF.

There are a few counts of this clonotype. The rearrangement uses TRBV11-1 and TRBJ1-1, with TRBD1 as a possible D gene (6 bases). The V end lost 7 bases, the J end lost 1 base, and 16 bases lay between the germline ends. Germline CDR1 and CDR2: SGHAT and FQDESV (reference sequence). The CDR3 loop spans 15 amino acids. CDR3 region: CASNGGRRSNTEAFF. Here the CDR3 DNA reads TGTGCCAGCAATGGGGGCAGACGATCGAACACTGAAGCTTTCTTT. Variable domain in full (rest from reference TRBV11-1 and TRBJ1-1): EAEVAQSPRYKITEKSQAVAFWCDPISGHATLYWYRQILGQGPELLVQFQDESVVDDSQLPKDRFSAERLKGVDSTLKIQPAELGDSAMYLCASNGGRRSNTEAFFGQGTRLTVV.

This clonotype was seen many times. The CDR3 region is CASSLNRNYEQYF. The CDR3, as DNA: TGTGCCAGCAGTTTGAATAGAAACTACGAGCAGTACTTC. The genes are TRBV12-3 or TRBV12-4 and TRBJ2-7; no clear D. Trimming pared 3 bases from V and 3 bases from J, leaving 9 bases between. CDR3 length: 13 amino acids.

V and J are TRBV6-1 and TRBJ2-1; tentatively, D is TRBD1 (6 bases). Trimming pared 5 bases from V and 0 bases from J, leaving 11 bases between. CDR1 is MNHNS, CDR2 SASEGT, per germline. This CDR3 has 15 amino acids. The CDR3 is CASSRTETSYNEQFF. The CDR3 nucleotides read TGTGCCAGCAGTCGGACAGAAACCTCCTACAATGAGCAGTTCTTC.

The J gene is TRBJ2-3, the V gene TRBV11-2, with 8 bases matching TRBD2. The CDR3 totals 16 residues. V trimming: 7 bases; J trimming: 7 bases; junction bases outside the gene matches: 16. Per germline, CDR1 SGHAT and CDR2 FQNNGV. CDR3 sequence reads: CASTLSGGAGVNTQYF. The CDR3 DNA sequence: TGTGCCAGCACCCTGTCGGGGGGAGCGGGAGTGAATACGCAGTATTTT.

The V gene is TRBV4-1, the J gene TRBJ2-5, with no clear D. V gave up 0 bases and J gave up 4 bases, with 12 bases separating them. This CDR3 spans 15 amino acids. Germline V gives CDR1 MGHRA, CDR2 YSYEKL. The CDR3 DNA is TGCGCCAGCAGCCAAGAACCCTCCGGAATAGAGACCCAGTACTTC. Translation gives CASSQEPSGIETQYF.

This clonotype was observed at least ten times. The rearrangement uses TRBV2 and TRBJ2-2; D remains ambiguous. The germline V gene encodes CDR1 SNHLY and CDR2 FYNNEI. The CDR3 sequence is 11 residues long. Trimming removed 7 bases at V and 5 bases at J, with 5 bases between. The CDR3 sequence is CASTVTGELFF. The DNA of the CDR3 is TGTGCCAGCACAGTGACCGGGGAGCTGTTTTTT.

This clonotype has ten or more counts. This chain joins TRBV7-2 and TRBJ2-7; possible D gene TRBD2, 6 bases. The germline gives CDR1 SGHTA, CDR2 FQGNSA. The germline V and J ends were trimmed by 5 bases and 1 base, with 18 bases remaining between them. The CDR3 sequence is 16 residues long. This CDR3 is CASSQSGQGGSYEQYF. CDR3 sequence (DNA): TGTGCCAGCAGCCAAAGTGGGCAGGGAGGTTCCTACGAGCAGTACTTC.

The V and J genes are TRBV4-2 and TRBJ2-7; TRBD2 might be the D (5 bases). The CDR3 has 19 residues. V was cut by 3 bases and J by 0 bases, with 24 bases left in between. CDR1 is LGHNA and CDR2 is YNFKEQ in the germline V gene. The CDR3 here is CASSQFLVGSFPPSYEQYF. CDR3 nucleotide sequence: TGTGCCAGCAGCCAGTTCCTGGTAGGGAGTTTCCCTCCCTCCTACGAGCAGTACTTC.

This chain links TRBV4-3 with TRBJ2-7, with 7 bases identical to TRBD2. Germline V gives CDR1 LGHNA, CDR2 YSLEER. The CDR3 runs to 18 residues. V was pared by 0 bases and J by 2 bases, with 13 bases of the junction left unmatched. CDR3 sequence reads: CASSQEGFASGFTYEQYF. The DNA of the CDR3 is TGCGCCAGCAGCCAAGAAGGATTCGCTAGCGGTTTTACCTACGAGCAGTACTTC.

Written as DNA, the CDR3 is TGTGCCATCAGTGACAGCTCTGGGGCCAACGTCCTGACTTTC. Protein sequence: CAISDSSGANVLTF. The chain uses TRBV10-3 and TRBJ2-6; D gene unclear. The CDR3 is made up of 14 amino acids. Looked up from germline, CDR1 is ENHRY and CDR2 is SYGVKD. With 3 bases removed from V and 0 bases from J, the gap between germline ends came to 3 bases.

The V gene is TRBV7-9, the J gene TRBJ1-1; D unresolved. The CDR3 length is 14 residues. V lost 5 bases, J lost 0 bases, and 10 bases lay in between. Germline CDR1 and CDR2: SEHNR and FQNEAQ (reference sequence). CDR3 nucleotides: TGTGCCAGCAGCAAGACGAACATGAACACTGAAGCTTTCTTT. Protein product: CASSKTNMNTEAFF.

The chain joins TRBV3-1 to TRBJ2-1, with TRBD2 identical over 7 bases. The germline gives CDR1 LGHDT, CDR2 YNNKEL (reference sequence). Trimming cost V 3 bases and J 7 bases; bases outside gene matches: 15. This CDR3 has 17 residues. CDR3 nucleotide sequence: TGTGCCAGCAGCCATTGGCCTGCGCCCGGGGGAGGGAATGAGCAGTTCTTC. Encoded protein: CASSHWPAPGGGNEQFF.

V gene TRBV6-1 combines with J gene TRBJ1-6; 11 nucleotides match TRBD1. J lost 7 bases, V lost 9 bases, and 5 bases had no gene match. The CDR3 has 14 residues. CDR1 and CDR2 from the germline V gene are MNHNS and SASEGT. The CDR3 region is CARDRGRGNSPLHF. As DNA, the CDR3 is TGTGCCAGGGACAGGGGGCGCGGAAATTCACCCCTCCACTTT.

The J gene is TRBJ2-7, the V gene TRBV4-3; tentative D call: TRBD2 (6 bases). Germline V lookup: CDR1 LGHNA, CDR2 YSLEER. This CDR3 comprises 16 residues. Trimming shortened V by 1 base and J by 7 bases, and 20 bases separated the two germline ends. CDR3 nucleotide sequence: TGCGCCAGCAGCCAAGGTACCACCCTTGGCGGGGAGGAGCAGTACTTC. This encodes CASSQGTTLGGEEQYF.

The chain couples TRBV7-3 to TRBJ2-1; 8 positions match TRBD2. The V and J ends lost 5 bases and 6 bases, in that order; junction bases with no gene match: 9. The length of the CDR3 is 15 residues. Looked up from germline, CDR1 is SGHTA and CDR2 is FQGTGA. CDR3 nucleotide sequence: TGTGCCAGCAGCCTACGTATAGCGGGAACCAATGAGCAGTTCTTC. This gives the protein CASSLRIAGTNEQFF. Full variable domain (remainder filled in from reference TRBV7-3 and TRBJ2-1): GAGVSQTPSNKVTEKGKYVELRCDPISGHTALYWYRQSLGQGPEFLIYFQGTGAADDSGLPNDRFFAVRPEGSVSTLKIQRTERGDSAVYLCASSLRIAGTNEQFFGPGTRLTVL.